This entry is about one T cell receptor (beta chain). Its antigen is currently unknown. The data stem from a study of PD-1 blockade in classical Hodgkin lymphoma. The study's findings and limits: Factors driving the repertoire differences, possibly disease activity or prior therapy, remain undefined. A reduction in baseline TCR diversity was reportedly seen in newly diagnosed patients relative to healthy donors. After ASCT, patients who started nivolumab under 1 year later were excluded.

Every patient relapsed after autologous stem cell transplantation, and brentuximab vedotin exposure varied. Libraries were prepared by immunoSEQ multiplex PCR; TCRdb keeps only in-frame clonotypes and omits some of them. The sample lists 14,000 or so clones; roughly 80% were seen once. This CDR3 is built from 17 residues. The V segment lost 6 bases and the J segment 3 bases; nucleotides outside the gene matches: 12. The germline CDR1 and CDR2 sequences are LNHDA and SQIVND (reference sequence). The V and J genes are TRBV19 and TRBJ2-2, with 8 bases identical to TRBD2. Material: peripheral blood mononuclear cells (PBMCs), obtained at baseline. The clonotype was recovered from a human donor with classical Hodgkin lymphoma. CDR3 DNA: TGTGCCAGTAGACCCGGGAGGGGGGGTCTCGACACCGGGGAGCTGTTTTTT. Translated: CASRPGRGGLDTGELFF.